This TCR beta chain derives from a study of OX40 agonist ivuxolimab in advanced cancers. About the full investigation: Ivuxolimab was a fully human IgG2 agonistic monoclonal antibody targeting the costimulatory receptor OX40 (CD134). Intravenous ivuxolimab was administered to patients every 2 weeks at six dose levels: 0.01, 0.1, 0.3, 1.5, 3 and 10 mg/kg. Of the approximately 50 patients in dose escalation, 19 had hepatocellular carcinoma, around 15 had melanoma, 9 had renal cell carcinoma and 9 had head and neck cancer. A male proportion of around 80% and a mean age of approximately 61 years, ranging from about 23 to 90, were recorded for the dose-escalation cohort. Prior anti-PD-1, anti-PD-L1 or anti-CTLA-4 therapy was permitted, and 40% of dose-escalation patients had received checkpoint inhibitors. Partial responses occurred in three dose-escalation patients: two with cutaneous melanoma and one with hepatocellular carcinoma. Peripheral TCRbeta sequencing was intended to test whether TCR sequence diversity was altered and clonal T-cell expansion was caused by ivuxolimab. The paper describes the monotherapy dose-escalation part (N of about 50 patients) of the phase I trial of ivuxolimab. The paper's findings and limits, for the study overall: The antigen specificity of the clonally expanded peripheral T cells was not determined. Low levels of normalized T-cell clonal expansion were also seen in some patients who did not respond. After ivuxolimab, more expanded clones were found on average in CD8+ T cells than in CD4+ T cells. Partial responders in the 0.1-3.0 mg/kg groups had among the lowest normalized peripheral clonal expansion, especially among CD8+ T cells. At doses of 0.1 to 3.0 mg/kg, clonal expansion of both CD4+ and CD8+ T cells in blood was seen between baseline and week 6.

For this clone: The target of this receptor is not known. It has no much larger one-base neighbor in the sample; base qualities were not kept.

The trial excluded patients who had a history of autoimmune disease or were on systemic immunosuppression. Peripheral blood for TCR sequencing was collected from all dose cohorts at baseline, on cycle 4 day 1, and on cycle 7 day 1. Samples were obtained from an open-label, multicenter, first-in-human phase I dose-escalation trial of ivuxolimab. Adults with locally advanced or metastatic melanoma, renal cell, hepatocellular, or head and neck squamous cell carcinoma were enrolled in the trial. CD4+ and CD8+ T cells were sorted separately from peripheral blood before TCR sequencing. Genomic DNA was isolated from the sorted cells so that the TCRbeta CDR3 region could be sequenced. The immunoSEQ Assay was used to sequence the TCRbeta CDR3 regions. Not all clones reach the TCRdb copy of this immuneACCESS table, which keeps in-frame sequences only. Checked studies attribute under half of the gap to unresolved V genes and leave the rest unexplained. Here the sample has tens of thousands of clones; 87% occur a single time. 15% to 20% of the sample lies in the top ten.

This sample comprised CD4+ or CD8+ T cells sorted from blood, obtained in a trial of the OX40 agonist ivuxolimab. The source is an adult with an advanced solid tumor such as melanoma, head and neck, liver or kidney cancer.

The encoded CDR3 is CASSLDGNSPLHF. Read as DNA, the sequence is TGCGCCAGCAGCCTGGACGGGAATTCACCCCTCCACTTT. The receptor chain draws on TRBV5-1 and TRBJ1-6; the D segment cannot be called with confidence. From cysteine to phenylalanine, the CDR3 is 13 amino acids long. Just the 39-base CDR3 DNA is kept, in frame starting at base 1. A distance of 9 bases separates the germline ends of V and J, which lose 4 bases and 7 bases respectively. Looking up the germline V gene yields CDR1 SGHRS and CDR2 YFSETQ.